This T cell receptor (beta chain) stems from a study of vaccination and CD4 T cells after COVID-19. The overall study: Each participant underwent a two-dose regimen of either the BNT162b2 or the mRNA-1273 vaccine. Study-level results: Vaccine-specific clones in convalescent patients were spike mono-reactive in 304 of 307 cases.

The Oncomine TCR Beta short-read assay generated sequence data from the DNA of cultured CD4+ T cells. A single record per CDR3 protein comes from TCRdb applying MiXCR to the PCR reads. The top ten clones hold 20% to 25% of a sample with some 22,000 distinct CDR3 sequences, about 62% of them seen once. Regarding this clonotype: Its target is unknown.

Germline CDR1 and CDR2: SQVTM and ANQGSEA. V lost 6 bases, J lost 3 bases, and 5 bases stayed unmatched. The CDR3 runs to 12 residues. Treatment defined: approximately 9-day PBMC culture with coronavirus spike peptide pools or control peptides (ViraFEST assay). Using peptide pools, antigen-specific T cells were expanded in ViraFEST before TCRs were sequenced. Fresh medium (containing IL-2) replaced half the medium on days 3 and 7. The receptor comes from a human donor who received a COVID-19 vaccine. The sequences come from CD4+ T cells from blood, cultured in vitro, collected before SARS-CoV-2 vaccination. V usage is TRBV29-1 and J usage is TRBJ2-7; TRBD1 matches 7 bases. The CDR3 region has the DNA TGCAGCGTGAGACAGGGAAGCTACGAGCAGTACTTC. Translated: CSVRQGSYEQYF.